What follows are 5 T cell receptor beta chains derived from one specimen sequenced in a study of T cells in women clearing cervical HPV infection. Generated by immunoSEQ multiplex PCR, the TCRdb table keeps only in-frame clones and is missing some. This sample's clone table lists approximately 35,000 clones. What was sequenced was blood buffy coat. These receptors were obtained from a woman between 18 and 69 years old with a cervical HPV16 infection that either progressed to CIN3+ or cleared (not recorded which).

Details on this clone: The CDR3 is cut off 3 residues early in the read; its end comes from the germline J gene. This chain joins TRBV12-3 or TRBV12-4 and TRBJ2-1; no definite D call. The CDR3 sequence is 14 residues long. Trimming cost V 6 bases and J 0 bases, with 9 bases left between them. The CDR3 sequence: CASSPSFSYNEQFF. Partial CDR3 DNA: TGTGCCAGCAGCCCCTCGTTCTCCTACAATGAG.

For this clone: The sequenced fragment ends 3 residues before the CDR3 boundary, so the rest is inferred from the germline J gene. The chain links TRBV28 to TRBJ2-1; 9 bases align to TRBD2. This CDR3 contains 17 residues. J was trimmed by 2 bases and V by 6 bases; bases with no gene match: 11. From germline, CDR1 is MDHEN and CDR2 SYDVKM. CDR3 sequence: CASSRYKAGGPYNEQFF. Partial CDR3 DNA: TGTGCCAGCAGCCGATACAAAGCGGGAGGCCCCTACAATGAG.

With regard to this clone: Read data end 3 residues before the CDR3 end; the end is taken from the germline J gene. V gene TRBV6-2 or TRBV6-3 combines with J gene TRBJ2-1, with 8 bases matching TRBD2. V was pared by 0 bases and J by 1 base, with 2 bases of the junction left unmatched. The CDR3 spans 16 residues. Germline V CDR1 and CDR2: MNHEY, SVGEGT. The CDR3 spells CASSYSKRGSYNEQFF. The covered CDR3 bases are TGTGCCAGCAGTTACTCGAAGCGGGGGTCCTACAATGAG.

Notes on this clone: The read comes to an end 3 residues before the CDR3 does, leaving the germline J gene to fill in the end. The chain links TRBV28 to TRBJ2-3; TRBD2 agrees at 10 bases. The CDR3 covers 14 residues. V shed 8 bases, J shed 5 bases, and the junction held 7 bases outside the gene matches. Germline V CDR1 and CDR2: MDHEN, SYDVKM. CDR3 loop: CASFGLAEKDTQYF. CDR3 DNA (partial): TGTGCCAGCTTTGGACTAGCGGAGAAAGATACG.

Comment on this clone: The read gets to within 3 residues of the CDR3 end, and the germline J gene fills in the rest. The chain joins TRBV20-1 to TRBJ2-7, with D perhaps matching TRBD1 (5 bases). The CDR3 is 14 residues long. Per germline, CDR1 DFQATT and CDR2 SNEGSKA (reference sequence). With 7 bases removed from V and 0 bases from J, the gap between germline ends came to 16 bases. CDR3 DNA, as far as it was read: TGCAGTGTTTCGCACACAGGTTTCTCCTACGAG. Protein: CSVSHTGFSYE. The full CDR3 protein is CSVSHTGFSYEQYF.